Below, 11 T cell receptor beta chains from the same sample are listed, as sequenced in a study of T cell changes during pregnancy in multiple sclerosis (dated by TCRdb to the late 2010s). The method behind the library was the immunoSEQ multiplex PCR assay. This is the immuneACCESS table as TCRdb keeps it, with only in-frame sequences that have V and J called. A part of the clones is gone; compared with another copy, unresolved V genes explain less than half, and the rest is unexplained. This sample gives over 80,000 clones in total; just over 90% of them show up just once. The ten largest clones take up around 0.78% of the sample. Sequenced here: peripheral blood, sampled in the second trimester of pregnancy. These receptors originate from a female donor in good health, enrolled as a control in a pregnancy study.

The table lists this clone with a count of one. The chain has TRBV2 and TRBJ1-2, with D maybe TRBD1 (6 bases). With 6 bases removed from V and 6 bases from J, the gap between germline ends came to 11 bases. The CDR3 spans 12 residues. CDR1 is SNHLY, CDR2 FYNNEI, per germline. CDR3 loop: CASSPDRHGYTF. In DNA, the CDR3 is TGTGCCAGCAGCCCGGACAGACATGGCTACACCTTC.

The gene calls are TRBV6-1 and TRBJ2-1; TRBD1 aligns across 9 bases. The CDR3 is made up of 13 amino acids. V was pared by 4 bases and J by 8 bases, with 3 bases of the junction left unmatched. CDR1 is MNHNS, CDR2 SASEGT, per germline. For the CDR3, the DNA is TGTGCCAGCAGTGTGGACAGGGGCCATGAGCAGTTCTTC. Translated: CASSVDRGHEQFF.

V gene TRBV4-3 combines with J gene TRBJ1-1, with 12 bases aligning to TRBD1. Germline-derived CDR1 and CDR2 are LGHNA and YSLEER. V dropped 3 bases and J dropped 0; count of bases not matched to a gene: 11. The CDR3 totals 19 residues. The CDR3 reads CASSHRPPGTGGLNTEAFF. The DNA of the CDR3 is TGCGCCAGCAGCCATCGCCCCCCAGGGACAGGGGGCTTGAACACTGAAGCTTTCTTT.

V gene TRBV6-5 combines with J gene TRBJ1-2; tentative D call: TRBD1 (5 bases). V gave up 0 bases and J gave up 6 bases, with 11 bases separating them. Germline V lookup: CDR1 MNHEY, CDR2 SVGAGI. CDR3 size: 14 residues. The chain's CDR3 is CASSYSGGTHGYTF. The CDR3 DNA is TGTGCCAGCAGTTACTCGGGGGGGACCCATGGCTACACCTTC.

Only one count was recorded for this clone. This sequence joins TRBV5-4 and TRBJ2-5; D possibly corresponds to TRBD1 (5 bases). V shed 0 bases and J shed 4 bases, with 13 bases lying between them. Germline lookup yields CDR1 SGHNT and CDR2 YYREEE (reference sequence). This CDR3 has 15 amino acids. The CDR3 nucleotides read TGTGCCAGCAGCTTGGCCTTATTGGGGCGAGAGACCCAGTACTTC. Translating gives CASSLALLGRETQYF.

The chain employs TRBV5-4 and TRBJ1-1; no reliable D call. The CDR3 covers 13 residues. The V gene's germline CDR1 is SGHNT and CDR2 YYREEE (reference sequence). The germline V and J ends were trimmed by 0 bases and 2 bases, with 5 bases remaining between them. The CDR3: CASSLGPNTEAFF. CDR3 nucleotides: TGTGCCAGCAGCTTGGGGCCAAACACTGAAGCTTTCTTT.

This clone has more than one count but fewer than ten. The rearrangement joins TRBV7-9 to TRBJ1-2, with a possible D match to TRBD1 (5 bases). This CDR3 is 15 amino acids long. Between the trimmed V and J ends, which lost 5 bases and 1 base, there was a span of 14 bases. Germline CDR1 is SEHNR and CDR2 is FQNEAQ (reference sequence). As DNA, the CDR3 is TGTGCCAGCAGCCCGACTGCAGGGTTTAACTATGGCTACACCTTC. It translates to CASSPTAGFNYGYTF.

The V and J genes are TRBV28 and TRBJ1-2, with 11 bases matching TRBD1. Per the germline V gene, CDR1 is MDHEN and CDR2 is SYDVKM. The CDR3 consists of 16 residues. The V gene end was trimmed by 8 bases and the J gene end by 2 bases; junction bases not matched to a gene: 10. The CDR3 loop is CASGSRTGGPNYGYTF. The CDR3 nucleotides read TGTGCCAGCGGGTCGAGGACAGGGGGCCCGAACTATGGCTACACCTTC.

The chain carries TRBV5-1 and TRBJ2-7; TRBD1 matches 9 bases. This CDR3 region has 14 residues. Germline trimming cut 7 bases from V and 5 bases from J; bases unmatched to any gene: 10. The germline gives CDR1 SGHRS, CDR2 YFSETQ. The CDR3 DNA sequence: TGCGCCAGCCGACCTAGGACAGGGGTAAACGAGCAGTACTTC. Translating it yields CASRPRTGVNEQYF.

The chain joins TRBV7-2 to TRBJ2-7; a possible D gene is TRBD2 (5 bases). Germline V lookup: CDR1 SGHTA, CDR2 FQGNSA. The CDR3 loop spans 14 amino acids. V lost 1 base and J 1 base, leaving 8 bases between the germline ends. CDR3 sequence (DNA): TGTGCCAGCAGCTTAGGTAGCGTTTCCTACGAGCAGTACTTC. Its translation is CASSLGSVSYEQYF.

The chain uses TRBV4-1 and TRBJ2-7; 8 bases match TRBD2. Trimming at V came to 3 bases and at J to 2 bases, leaving 9 bases not matched to a gene. This CDR3 contains 16 residues. CDR1 MGHRA and CDR2 YSYEKL come from the germline V gene. The CDR3 region has the DNA TGCGCCAGCAGCCAGGGGCCCCAGGGACTAGCCTACGAGCAGTACTTC. It encodes CASSQGPQGLAYEQYF.